The subject of this entry is one TCR beta chain. The target antigen is unknown. The data stem from a study of T cell responses to AZD1222 COVID-19 vaccine. Study-level results: Researchers took repertoire samples only after the peak T cell response had come. Spike was spanned by vaccine-associated CD4 TCRs, which were dominant at 160-218 and 743-854. Females made up more of the donors, who were largely white British, and clonal diversity may have come out too low.

The assay was immunoSEQ multiplex PCR, and TCRdb's table has in-frame clones only and misses some. The sample has fewer than 200,000 clones, about 92% seen once. The V end lost 2 bases, the J end lost 7 bases, and 15 bases lay between the germline ends. Germline V gene data show CDR1 as SEHNR and CDR2 as FQNEAQ (reference sequence). The length of the CDR3 is 14 residues. The chain employs TRBV7-9 and TRBJ2-7; a possible D gene is TRBD1 (6 bases). The specimen comprised peripheral blood, sampled on day 0 of MenACWY control vaccination. This sequence was found in an adult in good health. The CDR3 bases are TGTGCCAGCAGCTTAAGCCAGAAAGGGGGAGAGCAGTACTTC. Encoded protein: CASSLSQKGGEQYF.